The T cell receptor beta chain under discussion was sequenced for a study of blood T cell repertoires in COVID-19. Study in general: PBMCs, B-cell-depleted T cells, or T cells were the source of the cDNA or gDNA that made up the material.

In terms of age and location, participants ranged from roughly 18 to 90 years and lived in about two dozen US areas. Cohort 3 recovery required two negative PCRs, clearance, or symptom resolution. The length of the CDR3 is 14 residues. J gave up 8 bases and V 2 bases, and 3 bases lay outside the gene matches. Germline V gene sequence: CDR1 MNHNS, CDR2 SASEGT. Assay used: immunoSEQ multiplex PCR; TCRdb lists only in-frame clones, some missing. The table has approximately 180,000 clones, more than 80% seen once. Sequencing was carried out using PBMCs or T cells enriched from blood (not recorded which). The clonotype comes from a man aged 40-49 years who had recovered from COVID-19. This chain joins TRBV6-1 and TRBJ1-6; 7 positions match TRBD1. The CDR3 DNA follows: TGTGCCAGCAGTGAAAGCCAGGGGGATTCACCCCTCCACTTT. It encodes CASSESQGDSPLHF.